The clone carrying this T cell receptor beta chain has a handful of counts. No antigen is known for it. PCR involved 60 Vbeta and 13 Jbeta primers. The table came from immunoSEQ multiplex PCR; TCRdb's copy has only in-frame clones and leaves some out. The profile shows around 100,000 clones, roughly 66% of them singletons. The data were taken from a study of cytomegalovirus exposure and HLA in healthy donors. Trimming took off 0 bases at V and 0 bases at J, with 10 bases between the two ends. Per the germline V gene, CDR1 is SGDLS and CDR2 is YYNGEE. The CDR3 is 17 amino acids. Study conclusions and caveats: Per published accounts, TCR beta sequences correctly predicted the HLA-A and HLA-B alleles of most subjects.

The chain is built from TRBV9 and TRBJ2-6; D might be TRBD2 (5 bases). Sequences were obtained from PBMCs. This sequence was found in a woman aged 25 to 39 in good health and CMV-seronegative. The CDR3 DNA reads as TGTGCCAGCAGCGTAGAAAAGGACTCCTCTGGGGCCAACGTCCTGACTTTC. Translation: CASSVEKDSSGANVLTF. Variable domain in full (rest from reference TRBV9 and TRBJ2-6): DSGVTQTPKHLITATGQRVTLRCSPRSGDLSVYWYQQSLDQGLQFLIQYYNGEERAKGNILERFSAQQFPDLHSELNLSSLELGDSALYFCASSVEKDSSGANVLTFGAGSRLTVL.